What follows are 21 T cell receptor beta chains derived from one specimen sequenced in a study of shared clonotypes between healthy human individuals. It was CD45RO-negative cells, positively selected for CCR7, that made up naive CD8 cells, with terminally differentiated effector memory CD45RA+ cells excluded. Some clones are missing from TCRdb's copy, which holds only in-frame ones; the method was immunoSEQ multiplex PCR. The top ten clones hold around 0.11% of a sample with hundreds of thousands of clones, 95% of them seen once. Specimen: naive CD8+ T cells sorted from blood. The receptors were gathered from a woman in her thirties in good health.

This clone was seen a handful of times. This rearrangement joins TRBV6-1 to TRBJ1-2, with no clear D. The V and J ends lost 6 bases and 6 bases respectively, with 17 bases between them. The CDR3 has 14 residues. CDR1 and CDR2 from the germline V gene are MNHNS and SASEGT. CDR3 protein: CASRDLLWVDGYTF. The CDR3 DNA reads TGTGCCAGCAGGGATCTTTTGTGGGTGGATGGCTACACCTTC.

This clone appeared a few times. The gene calls are TRBV7-9 and TRBJ1-2; D unclear. V dropped 1 base and J dropped 4 bases, with 10 bases sitting between them. The CDR3 has 14 amino acids. CDR1 SEHNR and CDR2 FQNEAQ come from the germline V gene (reference sequence). In DNA form, the CDR3 reads TGTGCCAGCAGCTTAGTTTCTCGGCTCTATGGCTACACCTTC. It codes for CASSLVSRLYGYTF.

This clone was seen once. J is TRBJ1-1 and V is TRBV27, with D maybe TRBD1 (5 bases). The CDR3 loop spans 14 amino acids. Germline CDR1 is MNHEY and CDR2 is SMNVEV (reference sequence). The V end was cut by 3 bases, the J end by 4 bases, with 12 bases between. In nucleotides, the CDR3 is TGTGCCAGCAGTTTGCTCGGGGCAGCCACTGAAGCTTTCTTT. It encodes CASSLLGAATEAFF.

On this clone itself: Other nucleotide sequences from this sample produce the same CDR3. This rearrangement joins TRBV28 to TRBJ2-7; no firm D call. Germline V lookup: CDR1 MDHEN, CDR2 SYDVKM. Trimming took off 1 base at V and 4 bases at J, with 8 bases between the two ends. The CDR3 extends over 13 amino acids. The CDR3 sequence: CASSLSGRYEQYF. The CDR3 bases are TGTGCCAGCAGTTTATCGGGCAGGTACGAGCAGTACTTC.

The chain is built from TRBV27 and TRBJ2-7, with D tentatively TRBD1 (6 bases). V lost 0 bases and J 3 bases, leaving 12 bases between the germline ends. Germline V gene data show CDR1 as MNHEY and CDR2 as SMNVEV (reference sequence). The CDR3 runs 15 residues. The CDR3 region has the DNA TGTGCCAGCAGTTTATCCCCAACAGGGAACTACGAGCAGTACTTC. This codes for CASSLSPTGNYEQYF.

The chain combines TRBV19 with TRBJ2-1, with 7 bases lining up with TRBD2. This CDR3 contains 16 residues. With 3 bases clipped from V and 8 bases from J, the junction kept 13 bases outside the gene matches. The germline V gene encodes CDR1 LNHDA and CDR2 SQIVND (reference sequence). The CDR3 sequence: CASSIWTGGPRDEQFF. The CDR3 DNA sequence: TGTGCCAGTAGTATTTGGACGGGAGGTCCAAGGGATGAGCAGTTCTTC.

V usage is TRBV7-2 and J usage is TRBJ2-7; TRBD1 might be the D (6 bases). This CDR3 region has 15 residues. V gave up 4 bases and J gave up 3 bases, with 16 bases separating them. From germline, CDR1 is SGHTA and CDR2 FQGNSA. CDR3 nucleotide sequence: TGTGCCAGCAGCTCACTAGGGCCGACAGGCTACGAGCAGTACTTC. It codes for CASSSLGPTGYEQYF.

This clone has a single count. The chain employs TRBV7-2 and TRBJ2-7; perhaps TRBD1 as D (6 bases). The CDR3 consists of 14 residues. Trimming cost V 5 bases and J 3 bases, with 14 bases left between them. Germline V gives CDR1 SGHTA, CDR2 FQGNSA. CDR3 bases: TGTGCCAGCAGCCCGGAGGACAGCGACTACGAGCAGTACTTC. Translation gives CASSPEDSDYEQYF.

The V and J genes are TRBV28 and TRBJ1-4, with a weak D call TRBD1 (5 bases). The germline V and J ends were trimmed by 1 base and 2 bases, with 14 bases remaining between them. In germline, CDR1 is MDHEN, CDR2 SYDVKM. CDR3 length: 17 residues. CDR3 in DNA: TGTGCCAGCAGTTTATTTCAGGGACTTGTGACTAATGAAAAACTGTTTTTT. It specifies CASSLFQGLVTNEKLFF.

The V call is TRBV27, the J call TRBJ1-1; the match to TRBD1 covers 7 bases. CDR3 length: 15 residues. The germline V gene has CDR1 MNHEY and CDR2 SMNVEV (reference sequence). The junction had 12 bases not matched to a gene; V was cut back by 10 bases and J by 1 base. This CDR3 reads CATRDSKAGNTEAFF. CDR3 nucleotides: TGTGCCACCCGGGACAGTAAAGCGGGGAACACTGAAGCTTTCTTT.

This clone was detected a few times. J is TRBJ2-7 and V is TRBV27; D is undetermined. Germline V lookup: CDR1 MNHEY, CDR2 SMNVEV (reference sequence). Deletions cut 2 bases from V and 1 base from J, with 6 bases between. This CDR3 spans 13 amino acids. In DNA, the CDR3 is TGTGCCAGCAGTTTACGAATGTCCTACGAGCAGTACTTC. Its translation is CASSLRMSYEQYF.

The rearrangement uses TRBV6-5 and TRBJ1-1; 7 bases agree with TRBD1. The length of the CDR3 is 16 residues. Per germline, CDR1 MNHEY and CDR2 SVGAGI. V trimming: 2 bases; J trimming: 2 bases; junction bases outside the gene matches: 8. The DNA of the CDR3 is TGTGCCAGCAGTTACAACCCTAGGACAGGCAACACTGAAGCTTTCTTT. This encodes CASSYNPRTGNTEAFF.

The CDR3 DNA sequence: TGTGCCAGCAGCTGGACTAGCGGGGGAAGCTCCTACGAGCAGTACTTC. This sequence encodes CASSWTSGGSSYEQYF. The chain uses TRBV28 and TRBJ2-5; 13 positions match TRBD2. The assigned J gene may be wrong: the sequence end matches TRBJ2-7 better. Per the germline V gene, CDR1 is MDHEN and CDR2 is SYDVKM. CDR3 length: 16 amino acids.

The chain uses TRBV4-1 and TRBJ2-3, with 7 bases lining up with TRBD2. Germline V gene data show CDR1 as MGHRA and CDR2 as YSYEKL. This CDR3 spans 16 amino acids. V dropped 3 bases and J dropped 5; count of bases not matched to a gene: 11. CDR3 protein: CASSHPAGEVIDTQYF. The DNA for the CDR3 is TGCGCCAGCAGCCACCCCGCGGGGGAGGTCATAGATACGCAGTATTTT.

This clone was seen a single time. The chain has TRBV4-1 and TRBJ2-7; 8 positions agree with TRBD1. The CDR3 runs to 15 residues. Germline loops: CDR1 MGHRA, CDR2 YSYEKL. The junction had 8 bases not matched to a gene; V was cut back by 4 bases and J by 3 bases. This chain's CDR3 is CASSPRDRGGYEQYF. The CDR3 DNA reads TGCGCCAGCAGCCCCCGCGACAGGGGAGGCTACGAGCAGTACTTC.

The genes are TRBV9 and TRBJ2-7, with TRBD2 as a possible D gene (6 bases). Germline CDR1 SGDLS, CDR2 YYNGEE. Deletions cut 2 bases from V and 6 bases from J, with 18 bases between. The CDR3 has 15 amino acids. The chain's CDR3 is CASSVSTGEEGEQYF. For the CDR3, the DNA is TGTGCCAGCAGCGTCAGTACGGGAGAAGAGGGCGAGCAGTACTTC.

The chain is built from TRBV6-4 and TRBJ2-1; possibly TRBD2 for D (6 bases). Trimming left V 3 bases short and J 1 base short, with 16 bases between. The CDR3 extends over 17 amino acids. The germline gives CDR1 MRHNA, CDR2 SNTAGT. The CDR3 loop reads CASSEGGSGRSYNEQFF. The CDR3 coding sequence is TGTGCCAGCAGTGAAGGCGGTAGCGGCCGATCCTACAATGAGCAGTTCTTC.

V usage is TRBV4-1 and J usage is TRBJ2-1; 11 bases match TRBD2. V shed 0 bases, J shed 7 bases, and the junction held 14 bases outside the gene matches. The CDR3 totals 19 residues. Germline lookup yields CDR1 MGHRA and CDR2 YSYEKL. The CDR3: CASSQDLTSGRFGINEQFF. In DNA form, the CDR3 reads TGCGCCAGCAGCCAAGACCTAACTAGCGGGAGATTTGGGATAAATGAGCAGTTCTTC.

This clone was observed a single time. The genes are TRBV19 and TRBJ2-7; 8 nucleotides agree with TRBD2. Per germline, CDR1 LNHDA and CDR2 SQIVND (reference sequence). The CDR3 is 14 residues long. The trim removed 3 bases at V and 4 bases at J, leaving 5 bases unmatched. The CDR3 reads CASSMYSGTYEQYF. The CDR3 DNA reads as TGTGCCAGTAGTATGTATAGCGGGACATACGAGCAGTACTTC.

This rearrangement joins TRBV5-4 to TRBJ2-1; 9 nucleotides align to TRBD1. Germline CDR1 is SGHNT and CDR2 is YYREEE (reference sequence). The CDR3 runs to 14 residues. V lost 3 bases and J lost 9; bases outside the gene matches: 7. CDR3 region: CASSSGTGPGEQFF. CDR3 coding DNA: TGTGCCAGCAGCTCCGGGACAGGGCCCGGTGAGCAGTTCTTC.

This clone appeared a few times. The chain links TRBV2 to TRBJ1-1, with D maybe TRBD1 (5 bases). CDR1 is SNHLY and CDR2 is FYNNEI in the germline V gene. The CDR3 has 12 amino acids. Trimming removed 6 bases at V and 5 bases at J, with 10 bases between. The CDR3, as DNA: TGTGCCAGCAGGGAGGGGAGGACTGAAGCTTTCTTT. The encoded protein is CASREGRTEAFF.